The 10 T cell receptor beta chains presented below share a single source sample, sequenced in a study of neurological immune-mediated disorders. Each CDR3 protein gets one entry after TCRdb re-called the 5' RACE reads with MiXCR. The sample comprises under 70,000 distinct CDR3 sequences, 3% to 3.5% of which are singletons, and approximately 7.1% rests with the top ten. Sequenced sample: PBMCs. All receptors come from a woman aged 60-70 years with multiple sclerosis.

This clonotype was picked up one time. The V and J genes are TRBV5-1 and TRBJ2-1; D is possibly TRBD1 (6 bases). This CDR3 is built from 15 residues. V lost 7 bases to trimming and J lost 4 bases, with 18 bases between them. Germline loops: CDR1 SGHRS, CDR2 YFSETQ. CDR3: CASESGTQTYNEQFF. CDR3 nucleotides: TGCGCCAGCGAATCTGGGACACAGACGTACAATGAGCAGTTCTTC.

Many counts were recorded for this clonotype. The chain couples TRBV6-2 or TRBV6-3 to TRBJ1-1, with D possibly TRBD1 on 6 matching bases. The CDR3 is made up of 11 amino acids. Germline CDR1 and CDR2: MNHEY and SVGEGT. The CDR3 is CAATGYTEAFF. DNA of the CDR3: TGTGCAGCAACAGGGTACACTGAAGCTTTCTTT.

The table lists this clonotype with many counts. The chain carries TRBV6-6 and TRBJ2-7; 7 bases fit TRBD1. V was clipped by 8 bases and J by 1 base; unmatched bases: 2. There are 12 residues in the CDR3. CDR1 and CDR2 (germline): MNHNY, SVGAGI (reference sequence). CDR3 DNA sequence: TGTGCCAGCGGGGGACAGTCCTACGAGCAGTACTTC. Its translation: CASGGQSYEQYF.

The chain joins TRBV29-1 to TRBJ2-5; TRBD2 agrees at 11 bases. The CDR3 spans 15 residues. Trimming cost V 5 bases and J 0 bases; bases outside gene matches: 5. Germline assignment: CDR1 SQVTM and CDR2 ANQGSEA. CDR3 in amino acids: CSVSTSGSYQETQYF. In DNA form, the CDR3 reads TGCAGCGTTAGTACTAGCGGGAGTTACCAAGAGACCCAGTACTTC.

This clonotype has ten or more counts. The germline gene is not matched at one end of the junction; a read error may be the cause. This rearrangement joins TRBV6-5 to TRBJ1-1; 9 bases align to TRBD1. Germline values: CDR1 MNHEY, CDR2 SVGAGI. CDR3 length: 16 amino acids. The CDR3 coding sequence is TGTGCCAGCAGTTATGGTTTCGGGACAGGGAACTCTGAAGCTTTCTTT. The encoded protein is CASSYGFGTGNSEAFF.

This clonotype showed up many times. J is TRBJ1-5 and V is TRBV5-1; TRBD1 is a possible D gene (5 bases). Germline values: CDR1 SGHRS, CDR2 YFSETQ. V lost 0 bases and J lost 4, with 11 bases in between. The CDR3 has 15 residues. The CDR3 here is CASSLAGTANQPQHF. The CDR3 nucleotides are TGCGCCAGCAGCTTGGCCGGGACGGCAAATCAGCCCCAGCATTTT.

In this sample, this clonotype turned up many times. This chain connects TRBV7-3 to TRBJ2-1; the match to TRBD2 covers 13 bases. The CDR3 is 17 amino acids. Looked up from germline, CDR1 is SGHTA and CDR2 is FQGTGA. V lost 6 bases, J lost 3 bases, and 8 bases stayed unmatched. CDR3 sequence (DNA): TGTGCCAGCAGGTCTAGGACTAGCGGGAGATTCTACAATGAGCAGTTCTTC. It translates to CASRSRTSGRFYNEQFF.

This clonotype turned up a few times. The V and J genes are TRBV4-1 and TRBJ1-3, with TRBD1 identical over 11 bases. Trimming at V came to 0 bases and at J to 7 bases, leaving 8 bases not matched to a gene. The germline V gene encodes CDR1 MGHRA and CDR2 YSYEKL. CDR3 length equals 17 residues. CDR3 in amino acids: CASSQESPGQGDNTIYF. In nucleotides, the CDR3 is TGCGCCAGCAGCCAAGAATCGCCGGGACAGGGGGACAACACCATATATTTT.

This clonotype was recorded many times. V is TRBV20-1 and J is TRBJ1-1; D is possibly TRBD1 (5 bases). This CDR3 is built from 12 residues. Germline V gives CDR1 DFQATT, CDR2 SNEGSKA (reference sequence). V lost 0 bases to trimming and J lost 8 bases, with 10 bases between them. The CDR3 sequence: CSARDQRGEAFF. CDR3 nucleotides: TGCAGTGCTAGAGATCAGCGGGGGGAAGCTTTCTTT.

At least ten counts were recorded for this clonotype. V usage is TRBV4-1 and J usage is TRBJ1-2, with no clear D. The length of the CDR3 is 14 residues. The V gene's germline CDR1 is MGHRA and CDR2 YSYEKL. Trimming left V 4 bases short and J 0 bases short, with 9 bases between. CDR3: CASSPVGSNYGYTF. As DNA, the CDR3 is TGCGCCAGCAGCCCGGTTGGGTCTAACTATGGCTACACCTTC.